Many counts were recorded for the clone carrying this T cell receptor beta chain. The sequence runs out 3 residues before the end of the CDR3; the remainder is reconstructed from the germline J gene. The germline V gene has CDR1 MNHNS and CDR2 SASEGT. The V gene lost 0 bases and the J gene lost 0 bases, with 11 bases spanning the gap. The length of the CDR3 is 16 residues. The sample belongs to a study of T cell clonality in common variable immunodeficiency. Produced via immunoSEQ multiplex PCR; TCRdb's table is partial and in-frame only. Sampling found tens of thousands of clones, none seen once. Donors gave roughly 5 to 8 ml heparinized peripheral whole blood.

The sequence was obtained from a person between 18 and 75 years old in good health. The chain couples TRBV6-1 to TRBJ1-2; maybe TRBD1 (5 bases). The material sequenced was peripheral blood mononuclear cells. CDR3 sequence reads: CASSEAGDRTNYGYTF. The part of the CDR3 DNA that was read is TGTGCCAGCAGTGAAGCAGGGGATCGGACTAACTATGGC.